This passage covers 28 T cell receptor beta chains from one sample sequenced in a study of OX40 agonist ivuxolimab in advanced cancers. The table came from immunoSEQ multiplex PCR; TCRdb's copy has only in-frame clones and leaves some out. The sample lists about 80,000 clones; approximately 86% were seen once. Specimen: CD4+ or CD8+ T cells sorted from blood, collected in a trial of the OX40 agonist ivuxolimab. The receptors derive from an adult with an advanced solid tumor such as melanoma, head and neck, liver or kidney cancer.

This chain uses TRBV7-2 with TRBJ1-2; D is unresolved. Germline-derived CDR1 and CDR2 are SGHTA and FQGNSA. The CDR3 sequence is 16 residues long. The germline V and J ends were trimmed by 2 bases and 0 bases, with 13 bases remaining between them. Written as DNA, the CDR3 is TGTGCCAGCAGCTTAAAGGCAGAGACTGCTAACTATGGCTACACCTTC. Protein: CASSLKAETANYGYTF. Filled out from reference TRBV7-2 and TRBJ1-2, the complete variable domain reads GAGVSQSPSNKVTEKGKDVELRCDPISGHTALYWYRQSLGQGLEFLIYFQGNSAPDKSGLPSDRFSAERTGGSVSTLTIQRTQQEDSAVYLCASSLKAETANYGYTFGSGTRLTVV.

In DNA form, the CDR3 reads TGTGCCAGTAGTATAGCCAGGGGAAATTCACCCCTCCACTTT. Protein product: CASSIARGNSPLHF. The chain is built from TRBV19 and TRBJ1-6; D possibly corresponds to TRBD1 (6 bases). The germline gives CDR1 LNHDA, CDR2 SQIVND (reference sequence). The CDR3 is made up of 14 amino acids. Trimming removed 1 base from V and 7 bases from J, with 8 bases in between.

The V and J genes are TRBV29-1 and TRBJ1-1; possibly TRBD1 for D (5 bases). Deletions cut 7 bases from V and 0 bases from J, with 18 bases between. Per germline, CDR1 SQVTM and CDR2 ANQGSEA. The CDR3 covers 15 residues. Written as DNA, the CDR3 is TGCAGCGCCTTCCTTCGACAGCCCATGAACACTGAAGCTTTCTTT. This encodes CSAFLRQPMNTEAFF.

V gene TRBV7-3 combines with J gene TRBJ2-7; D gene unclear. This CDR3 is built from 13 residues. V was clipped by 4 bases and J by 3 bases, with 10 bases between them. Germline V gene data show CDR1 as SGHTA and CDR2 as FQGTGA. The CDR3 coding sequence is TGTGCCAGCAGCTCCCAGCCGGGCTACGAGCAGTACTTC. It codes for CASSSQPGYEQYF.

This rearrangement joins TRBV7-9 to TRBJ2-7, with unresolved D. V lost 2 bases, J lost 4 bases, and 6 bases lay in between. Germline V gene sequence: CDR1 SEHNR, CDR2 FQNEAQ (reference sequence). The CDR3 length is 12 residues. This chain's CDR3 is CASSLLGYEQYF. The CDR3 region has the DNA TGTGCCAGCAGCTTACTGGGTTACGAGCAGTACTTC.

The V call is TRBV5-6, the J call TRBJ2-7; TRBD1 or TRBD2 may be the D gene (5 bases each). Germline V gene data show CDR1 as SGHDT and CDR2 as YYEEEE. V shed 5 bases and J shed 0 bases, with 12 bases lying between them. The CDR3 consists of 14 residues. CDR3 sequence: CASRGTRTSYEQYF. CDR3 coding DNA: TGTGCCAGCAGAGGGACGAGGACCTCCTACGAGCAGTACTTC.

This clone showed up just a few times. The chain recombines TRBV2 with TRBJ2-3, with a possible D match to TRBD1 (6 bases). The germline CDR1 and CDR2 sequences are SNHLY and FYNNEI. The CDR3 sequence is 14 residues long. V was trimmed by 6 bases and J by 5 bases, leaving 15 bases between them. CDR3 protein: CASSGQTQGDTQYF. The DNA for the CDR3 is TGTGCCAGCAGCGGCCAAACACAGGGAGATACGCAGTATTTT.

The CDR3 spells CASSGAMNTEAFF. DNA for the CDR3: TGTGCCAGCAGCGGGGCCATGAACACTGAAGCTTTCTTT. The rearrangement uses TRBV28 and TRBJ1-1, with D maybe TRBD1 (5 bases). With 6 bases removed from V and 0 bases from J, the gap between germline ends came to 8 bases. The length of the CDR3 is 13 residues. Germline CDR1 and CDR2: MDHEN and SYDVKM.

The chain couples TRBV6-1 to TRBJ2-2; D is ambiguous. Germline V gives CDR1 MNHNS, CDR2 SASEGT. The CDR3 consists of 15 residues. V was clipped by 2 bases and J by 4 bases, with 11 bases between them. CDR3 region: CASSELGLGTGELFF. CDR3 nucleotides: TGTGCCAGCAGTGAACTCGGGTTAGGCACCGGGGAGCTGTTTTTT.

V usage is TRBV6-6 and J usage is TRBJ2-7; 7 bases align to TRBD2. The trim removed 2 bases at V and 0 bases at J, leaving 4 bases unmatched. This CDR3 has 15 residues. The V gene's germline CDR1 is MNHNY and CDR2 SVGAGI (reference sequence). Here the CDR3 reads CASSYQAGNSYEQYF. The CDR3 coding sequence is TGTGCCAGCAGTTACCAAGCGGGGAACTCCTACGAGCAGTACTTC.

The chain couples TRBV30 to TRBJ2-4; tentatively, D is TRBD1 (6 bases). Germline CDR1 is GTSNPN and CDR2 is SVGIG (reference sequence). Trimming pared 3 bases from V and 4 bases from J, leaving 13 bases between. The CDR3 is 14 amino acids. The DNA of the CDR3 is TGTGCCTGGAGATGGGGCAGGGGAAAAAACATTCAGTACTTC. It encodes CAWRWGRGKNIQYF.

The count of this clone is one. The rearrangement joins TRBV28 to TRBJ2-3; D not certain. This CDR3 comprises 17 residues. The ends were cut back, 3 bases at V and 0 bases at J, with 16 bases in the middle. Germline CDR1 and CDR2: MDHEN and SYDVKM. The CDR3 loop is CASSFRWATPSTDTQYF. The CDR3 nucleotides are TGTGCCAGCAGTTTCCGGTGGGCAACACCTAGCACAGATACGCAGTATTTT. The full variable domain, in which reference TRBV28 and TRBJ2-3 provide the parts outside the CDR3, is DVKVTQSSRYLVKRTGEKVFLECVQDMDHENMFWYRQDPGLGLRLIYFSYDVKMKEKGDIPEGYSVSREKKERFSLILESASTNQTSMYLCASSFRWATPSTDTQYFGPGTRLTVL.

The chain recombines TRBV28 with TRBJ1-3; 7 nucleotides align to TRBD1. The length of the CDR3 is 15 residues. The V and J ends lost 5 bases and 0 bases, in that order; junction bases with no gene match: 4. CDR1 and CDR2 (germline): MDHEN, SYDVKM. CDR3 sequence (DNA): TGTGCCAGCAGTCCAGGGGGGGTCTCTGGAAACACCATATATTTT. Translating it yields CASSPGGVSGNTIYF.

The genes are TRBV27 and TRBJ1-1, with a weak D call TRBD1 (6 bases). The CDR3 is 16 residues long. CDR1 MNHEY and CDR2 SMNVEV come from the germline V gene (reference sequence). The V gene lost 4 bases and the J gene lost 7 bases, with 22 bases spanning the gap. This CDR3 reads CASSSRAGTRRYEAFF. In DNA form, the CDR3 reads TGTGCCAGCAGTTCACGGGCCGGGACACGGCGGTATGAAGCTTTCTTT.

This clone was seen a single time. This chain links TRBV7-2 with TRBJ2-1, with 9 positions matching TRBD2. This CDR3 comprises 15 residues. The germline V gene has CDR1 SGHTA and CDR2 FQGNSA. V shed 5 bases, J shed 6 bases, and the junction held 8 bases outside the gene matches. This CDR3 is CASSTGLAPSNEQFF. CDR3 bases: TGTGCCAGCAGCACGGGACTAGCTCCCTCCAATGAGCAGTTCTTC.

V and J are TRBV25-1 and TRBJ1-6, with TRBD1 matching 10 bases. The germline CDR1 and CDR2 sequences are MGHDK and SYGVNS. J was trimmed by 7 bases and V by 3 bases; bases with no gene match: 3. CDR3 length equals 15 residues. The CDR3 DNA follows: TGTGCCAGCAGTGAGGGACAGGGGAAAAATTCACCCCTCCACTTT. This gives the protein CASSEGQGKNSPLHF.

The CDR3 loop is CASSYSEIPTVYTF. The CDR3 nucleotides are TGTGCCAGCAGTTACTCGGAGATCCCAACTGTCTACACCTTC. The V call is TRBV6-6, the J call TRBJ1-2; D call uncertain. CDR3 length equals 14 residues. The ends were cut back, 0 bases at V and 10 bases at J, with 15 bases in the middle. Germline V gene lookup returns CDR1 MNHNY and CDR2 SVGAGI (reference sequence).

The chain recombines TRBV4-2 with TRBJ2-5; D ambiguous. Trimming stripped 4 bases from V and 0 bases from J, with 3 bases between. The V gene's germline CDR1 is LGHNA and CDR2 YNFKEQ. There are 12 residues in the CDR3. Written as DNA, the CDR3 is TGTGCCAGCAGCCGGTACCAAGAGACCCAGTACTTC. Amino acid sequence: CASSRYQETQYF.

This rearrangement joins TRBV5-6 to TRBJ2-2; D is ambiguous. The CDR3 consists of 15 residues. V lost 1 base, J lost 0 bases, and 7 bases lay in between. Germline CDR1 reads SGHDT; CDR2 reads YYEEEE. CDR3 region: CASSLFPSNTGELFF. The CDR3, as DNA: TGTGCCAGCAGCTTGTTTCCGTCGAACACCGGGGAGCTGTTTTTT. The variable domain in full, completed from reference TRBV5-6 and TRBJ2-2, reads DAGVTQSPTHLIKTRGQQVTLRCSPKSGHDTVSWYQQALGQGPQFIFQYYEEEERQRGNFPDRFSGHQFPNYSSELNVNALLLGDSALYLCASSLFPSNTGELFFGEGSRLTVL.

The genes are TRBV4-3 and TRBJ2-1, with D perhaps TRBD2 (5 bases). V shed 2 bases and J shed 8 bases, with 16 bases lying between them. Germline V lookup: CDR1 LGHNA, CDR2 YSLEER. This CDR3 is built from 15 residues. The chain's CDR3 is CASSQRAGQSYEQFF. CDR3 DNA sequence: TGCGCCAGCAGCCAAAGGGCGGGCCAGAGTTATGAGCAGTTCTTC.

CDR3 loop: CAISEPSRRSTEKLFF. CDR3 sequence (DNA): TGTGCCATCAGTGAACCATCTCGGCGTTCCACTGAAAAACTGTTTTTT. The chain joins TRBV10-3 to TRBJ1-4, with D unclear. This CDR3 region has 16 residues. The V end was cut by 3 bases, the J end by 7 bases, with 18 bases between. The germline V gene encodes CDR1 ENHRY and CDR2 SYGVKD.

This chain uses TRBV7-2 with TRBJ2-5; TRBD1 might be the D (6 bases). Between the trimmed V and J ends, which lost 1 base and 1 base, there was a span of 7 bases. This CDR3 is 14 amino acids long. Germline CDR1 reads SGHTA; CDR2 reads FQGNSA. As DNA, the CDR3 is TGTGCCAGCAGCTTAGTGACAGGCCAAGAGACCCAGTACTTC. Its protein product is CASSLVTGQETQYF.

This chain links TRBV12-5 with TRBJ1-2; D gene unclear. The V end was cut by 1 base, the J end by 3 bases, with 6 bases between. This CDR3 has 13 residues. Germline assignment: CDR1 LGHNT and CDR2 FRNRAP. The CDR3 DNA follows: TGTGCTAGTGGTTTGGGACCCCACTATGGCTACACCTTC. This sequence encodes CASGLGPHYGYTF.

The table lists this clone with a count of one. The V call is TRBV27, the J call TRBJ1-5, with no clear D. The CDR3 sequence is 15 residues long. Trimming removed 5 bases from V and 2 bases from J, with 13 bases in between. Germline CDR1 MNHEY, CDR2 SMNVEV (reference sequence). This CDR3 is CASSPPGSRNQPQHF. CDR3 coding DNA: TGTGCCAGCAGTCCCCCTGGGTCGCGCAATCAGCCCCAGCATTTT.

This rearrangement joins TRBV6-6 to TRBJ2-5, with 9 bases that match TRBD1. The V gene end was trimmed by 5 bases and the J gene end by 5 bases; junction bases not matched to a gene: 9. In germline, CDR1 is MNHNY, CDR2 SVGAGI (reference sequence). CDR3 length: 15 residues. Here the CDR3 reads CASSRYSGTGETQYF. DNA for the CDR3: TGTGCCAGCAGTCGTTACTCCGGGACAGGGGAGACCCAGTACTTC.

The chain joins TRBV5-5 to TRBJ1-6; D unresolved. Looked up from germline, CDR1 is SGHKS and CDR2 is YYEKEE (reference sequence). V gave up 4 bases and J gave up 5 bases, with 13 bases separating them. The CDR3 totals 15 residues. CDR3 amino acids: CASSPGPRDNSPLHF. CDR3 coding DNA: TGTGCCAGCAGCCCGGGTCCAAGAGATAATTCACCCCTCCACTTT.

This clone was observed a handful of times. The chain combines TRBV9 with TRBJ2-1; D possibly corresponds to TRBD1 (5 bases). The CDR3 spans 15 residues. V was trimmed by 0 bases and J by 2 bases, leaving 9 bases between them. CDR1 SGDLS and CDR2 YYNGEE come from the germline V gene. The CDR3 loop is CASSVGQGTYNEQFF. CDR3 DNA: TGTGCCAGCAGCGTAGGGCAGGGTACCTACAATGAGCAGTTCTTC.

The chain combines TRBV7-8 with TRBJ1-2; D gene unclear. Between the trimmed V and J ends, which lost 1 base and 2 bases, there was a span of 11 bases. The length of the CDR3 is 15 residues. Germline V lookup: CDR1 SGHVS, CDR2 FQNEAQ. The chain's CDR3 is CASSLVPGKNYGYTF. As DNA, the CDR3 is TGTGCCAGCAGCTTAGTACCGGGGAAGAACTATGGCTACACCTTC.